The 28 T cell receptor beta chains presented below share a single source sample, sequenced in a study of blood T cell repertoires in COVID-19. The table came from immunoSEQ multiplex PCR; TCRdb's copy has only in-frame clones and leaves some out. The sample records approximately 360,000 clones, approximately 89% being singletons. Sequenced sample: PBMCs or T cells enriched from blood (not recorded which). The source of these receptors is a man in his forties in a cohort exposed to, infected with or recovered from COVID-19 (not recorded which).

There are a few counts of this clone. The chain uses TRBV27 and TRBJ1-2; D call uncertain. V gave up 3 bases and J gave up 7 bases, with 12 bases separating them. The CDR3 extends over 13 amino acids. Germline-derived CDR1 and CDR2 are MNHEY and SMNVEV (reference sequence). The CDR3 loop reads CASSFIRMGGYTF. As DNA, the CDR3 is TGTGCCAGCAGTTTTATCAGGATGGGTGGCTACACCTTC.

This clone was detected only once. The V call is TRBV5-1, the J call TRBJ2-3; no definite D call. V shed 7 bases and J shed 0 bases, with 18 bases lying between them. The CDR3 contains 16 residues. Germline CDR1 reads SGHRS; CDR2 reads YFSETQ. CDR3 sequence (DNA): TGCGCCAGCCAGCTTGGAGCACTTCTCAGCACAGATACGCAGTATTTT. This gives the protein CASQLGALLSTDTQYF.

To note about this clone: The identical CDR3 is also encoded by other nucleotide sequences in the sample. The V and J genes are TRBV10-1 and TRBJ2-5, with TRBD2 as a possible D gene (5 bases). Trimming shortened V by 2 bases and J by 3 bases, and 7 bases separated the two germline ends. Germline V gene data show CDR1 as WNHNN and CDR2 as SYGVQD (reference sequence). The CDR3 is 13 residues long. CDR3 nucleotide sequence: TGCGCCAGCAGTGAGGGAGGCAAAGAGACCCAGTACTTC. It codes for CASSEGGKETQYF.

This chain uses TRBV7-3 with TRBJ2-7; tentative D call: TRBD1 (6 bases). V dropped 6 bases and J dropped 6 bases, with 15 bases sitting between them. The V gene's germline CDR1 is SGHTA and CDR2 FQGTGA. This CDR3 is built from 13 residues. The CDR3 region has the DNA TGTGCCAGCAGTCAAGAACAGGGCAGCGAGCAGTACTTC. Its protein product is CASSQEQGSEQYF.

The genes are TRBV7-3 and TRBJ2-3; TRBD2 matches 9 bases. Trimming at V came to 2 bases and at J to 4 bases, leaving 16 bases not matched to a gene. Germline V gene data show CDR1 as SGHTA and CDR2 as FQGTGA. The CDR3 covers 19 residues. The CDR3 reads CASSLLGKSASGVPDTQYF. CDR3 nucleotides: TGTGCCAGCAGCTTACTGGGGAAATCTGCTAGCGGGGTGCCAGATACGCAGTATTTT.

The gene calls are TRBV19 and TRBJ1-1; 7 bases are shared with TRBD1. The CDR3 contains 13 residues. Germline V gene data show CDR1 as LNHDA and CDR2 as SQIVND (reference sequence). With V trimmed by 6 bases and J by 11 bases, 12 bases remained unmatched. CDR3 bases: TGTGCCAGTAGGAAAGGACAGGAGACGTTTGCTTTCTTT. Translated: CASRKGQETFAFF. Full variable domain (rest looked up from reference TRBV19 and TRBJ1-1): DGGITQSPKYLFRKEGQNVTLSCEQNLNHDAMYWYRQDPGQGLRLIYYSQIVNDFQKGDIAEGYSVSREKKESFPLTVTSAQKNPTAFYLCASRKGQETFAFFGQGTRLTVV.

The chain couples TRBV3-1 (or the pseudogene TRBV3-2) to TRBJ1-2; 9 positions match TRBD1. The ends lost 4 bases at V and 8 bases at J; junction bases unmatched: 8. The germline gives CDR1 LGHDT, CDR2 YNNKEL (reference sequence). The CDR3 covers 14 residues. CDR3 coding DNA: TGTGCCAGCAGCCTCGGACAGGGGACGAGGGGCTACACCTTC. Amino acid sequence: CASSLGQGTRGYTF.

The V and J genes are TRBV19 and TRBJ1-6; 7 nucleotides line up with TRBD1. This CDR3 has 15 amino acids. Losses at the gene ends were 10 bases for V and 2 bases for J; bases not matched to a gene: 8. Germline V gene data show CDR1 as LNHDA and CDR2 as SQIVND (reference sequence). The CDR3 bases are TGTGCCAAAAACGACAGGGACACCTATAATTCACCCCTCCACTTT. Translating gives CAKNDRDTYNSPLHF.

The rearrangement links TRBV6-1 to TRBJ2-2; D not certain. Germline lookup yields CDR1 MNHNS and CDR2 SASEGT. V gave up 3 bases and J gave up 4 bases, with 9 bases separating them. The CDR3 covers 14 residues. CDR3 amino acids: CASSEIESTGELFF. The CDR3 DNA follows: TGTGCCAGCAGTGAGATCGAGTCCACCGGGGAGCTGTTTTTT.

The gene calls are TRBV3-1 (or the pseudogene TRBV3-2) and TRBJ2-1; 10 bases match TRBD2. CDR1 is LGHDT, CDR2 YNNKEL, per germline (reference sequence). CDR3 length: 18 residues. V lost 4 bases, J lost 0 bases, and 9 bases stayed unmatched. The CDR3 loop reads CASSPVGPSGSSYNEQFF. The CDR3 bases are TGTGCCAGCAGCCCGGTGGGACCTAGCGGGAGCTCCTACAATGAGCAGTTCTTC.

The chain is built from TRBV12-5 and TRBJ2-3, with 11 bases fitting TRBD2. V lost 3 bases, J lost 2 bases, and 10 bases stayed unmatched. CDR3 length equals 18 residues. CDR1 and CDR2 from the germline V gene are LGHNT and FRNRAP. The CDR3 nucleotides are TGTGCTAGTGGTTTCCCGGGACTAGCGGTCTTTATCACAGATACGCAGTATTTT. Translating it yields CASGFPGLAVFITDTQYF. Full variable domain (rest looked up from reference TRBV12-5 and TRBJ2-3): DARVTQTPRHKVTEMGQEVTMRCQPILGHNTVFWYRQTMMQGLELLAYFRNRAPLDDSGMPKDRFSAEMPDATLATLKIQPSEPRDSAVYFCASGFPGLAVFITDTQYFGPGTRLTVL.

V usage is TRBV19 and J usage is TRBJ2-1, with unresolved D. V was clipped by 6 bases and J by 3 bases, with 12 bases between them. This CDR3 has 14 amino acids. Germline loops: CDR1 LNHDA, CDR2 SQIVND (reference sequence). The CDR3 spells CASRNPYYYNEQFF. CDR3 DNA: TGTGCCAGTAGGAACCCCTACTACTACAATGAGCAGTTCTTC.

This clone was seen just once. The V and J genes are TRBV6-5 and TRBJ2-7; 12 nucleotides line up with TRBD2. The germline V gene has CDR1 MNHEY and CDR2 SVGAGI. The CDR3 has 16 amino acids. Trimming at V came to 0 bases and at J to 3 bases, leaving 3 bases not matched to a gene. CDR3 coding DNA: TGTGCCAGCAGTTACTCCCTAGCGGGAGGGCACTACGAGCAGTACTTC. It translates to CASSYSLAGGHYEQYF.

This clone has just a few counts. Other DNA sequences in the same sample also yield this CDR3. This rearrangement joins TRBV27 to TRBJ2-4; tentative D call: TRBD1 (5 bases). The CDR3 consists of 15 residues. Germline values: CDR1 MNHEY, CDR2 SMNVEV (reference sequence). V shed 2 bases and J shed 0 bases, with 8 bases lying between them. The CDR3: CASSLRGLAKNIQYF. In nucleotides, the CDR3 is TGTGCCAGCAGTTTAAGGGGTTTAGCCAAAAACATTCAGTACTTC.

The chain carries TRBV20-1 and TRBJ2-7; 8 positions agree with TRBD2. V lost 3 bases to trimming and J lost 3 bases; unmatched junction nucleotides: 4. The CDR3 has 13 residues. Germline assignment: CDR1 DFQATT and CDR2 SNEGSKA (reference sequence). CDR3: CSASRGLGYEQYF. The CDR3 DNA is TGCAGTGCTAGTCGGGGACTAGGCTACGAGCAGTACTTC.

The V call is TRBV21-1, the J call TRBJ1-4; the table's D call TRBD1 went unverified against the DNA. TRBV21-1 is a recognized pseudogene. The CDR3 sequence is 13 residues long. DNA for the CDR3: TGTGCCACCCTCCAGGAACCTAATGAAAAACTGTTTTTT. Translated, it gives CATLQEPNEKLFF.

CDR3 DNA: TGTGCCAGCAGGGTAGCGGGAGGGACCTACGAGCAGTACTTC. Its protein product is CASRVAGGTYEQYF. This chain joins TRBV28 and TRBJ2-7; 11 nucleotides agree with TRBD2. CDR1 and CDR2 from the germline V gene are MDHEN and SYDVKM. The CDR3 is made up of 14 amino acids. After removal of 6 bases from V and 2 bases from J, the junction contained 3 bases not matched to a gene.

The rearrangement joins TRBV28 to TRBJ1-2, with 7 bases matching TRBD1. Trimming at V came to 2 bases and at J to 7 bases, leaving 4 bases not matched to a gene. The CDR3 covers 13 residues. Germline V gene sequence: CDR1 MDHEN, CDR2 SYDVKM. CDR3 DNA sequence: TGTGCCAGCAGTTTAACAGGGGCCGTTGGCTACACCTTC. Encoded protein: CASSLTGAVGYTF.

The chain links TRBV5-1 to TRBJ2-5; a weak D match, TRBD2 (7 bases). CDR3 length: 14 residues. Per the germline V gene, CDR1 is SGHRS and CDR2 is YFSETQ. With 0 bases removed from V and 5 bases from J, the gap between germline ends came to 11 bases. The DNA for the CDR3 is TGCGCCAGCAGCTTGGAAGGGGGGGCCGAGACCCAGTACTTC. This gives the protein CASSLEGGAETQYF.

The chain joins TRBV18 to TRBJ1-2; D may be TRBD1 (6 bases). Germline CDR1 reads KGHSH; CDR2 reads LQKENI. V dropped 0 bases and J dropped 1 base, with 12 bases sitting between them. The CDR3 has 16 residues. The DNA for the CDR3 is TGTGCCAGCTCACCACCGTGGACAGACAATAACTATGGCTACACCTTC. Translated: CASSPPWTDNNYGYTF.

The gene calls are TRBV5-1 and TRBJ2-7; 8 nucleotides agree with TRBD2. The CDR3 consists of 16 residues. V lost 3 bases, J lost 1 base, and 9 bases stayed unmatched. Looked up from germline, CDR1 is SGHRS and CDR2 is YFSETQ. The CDR3 is CASSSGLATPSYEQYF. The CDR3 DNA follows: TGCGCCAGCAGCTCCGGACTAGCCACCCCTTCCTACGAGCAGTACTTC. Variable domain in full (rest from reference TRBV5-1 and TRBJ2-7): KAGVTQTPRYLIKTRGQQVTLSCSPISGHRSVSWYQQTPGQGLQFLFEYFSETQRNKGNFPGRFSGRQFSNSRSEMNVSTLELGDSALYLCASSSGLATPSYEQYFGPGTRLTVT.

V usage is TRBV3-1 (or the pseudogene TRBV3-2) and J usage is TRBJ1-2, with D maybe TRBD1 (5 bases). Trimming removed 1 base at V and 0 bases at J, with 9 bases between. The CDR3 totals 15 residues. CDR1 and CDR2 from the germline V gene are LGHDT and YNNKEL (reference sequence). The CDR3 DNA reads TGTGCCAGCAGCCAAGGTCCAGGGACTAACTATGGCTACACCTTC. It specifies CASSQGPGTNYGYTF.

With respect to this clone: Other DNA sequences in this sample translate to the same CDR3. This rearrangement joins TRBV30 to TRBJ1-6; no clear D gene. From germline, CDR1 is GTSNPN and CDR2 SVGIG (reference sequence). This CDR3 is 13 amino acids long. Trimming left V 3 bases short and J 4 bases short, with 7 bases between. CDR3 amino acids: CAWSSGYNSPLHF. In DNA, the CDR3 is TGTGCCTGGAGCTCGGGATATAATTCACCCCTCCACTTT.

The rearrangement links TRBV9 to TRBJ1-1, with D perhaps matching TRBD1 (5 bases). The ends were cut back, 2 bases at V and 7 bases at J, with 12 bases in the middle. Germline-derived CDR1 and CDR2 are SGDLS and YYNGEE. The CDR3 has 13 residues. The CDR3 sequence is CASSVGTGHEAFF. The CDR3 DNA sequence: TGTGCCAGCAGCGTGGGGACTGGGCATGAAGCTTTCTTT.

The CDR3 sequence: CASSTGTTNEKLFF. The DNA of the CDR3 is TGCGCCAGCAGTACAGGCACAACTAATGAAAAACTGTTTTTT. The gene calls are TRBV5-1 and TRBJ1-4, with D perhaps matching TRBD1 (5 bases). From germline, CDR1 is SGHRS and CDR2 YFSETQ. The CDR3 has 14 amino acids. The V end lost 5 bases, the J end lost 0 bases, and 8 bases lay between the germline ends.

This clone turned up a few times. V usage is TRBV18 and J usage is TRBJ1-2; D possibly corresponds to TRBD1 (6 bases). Trimming cost V 3 bases and J 4 bases, with 18 bases left between them. Germline V gives CDR1 KGHSH, CDR2 LQKENI. The CDR3 runs 16 residues. CDR3 in DNA: TGTGCCAGCTCACCCACAGGGAGTCGCGATATCTATGGCTACACCTTC. Protein: CASSPTGSRDIYGYTF.

The chain employs TRBV29-1 and TRBJ2-1; 12 nucleotides agree with TRBD2. The CDR3 has 15 residues. Germline values: CDR1 SQVTM, CDR2 ANQGSEA. V was clipped by 7 bases and J by 6 bases; unmatched bases: 10. The CDR3 region has the DNA TGCAGCGCTGCAAGACTAGCGGGAGTTTCCAATGAGCAGTTCTTC. It is translated as CSAARLAGVSNEQFF.

The chain links TRBV28 to TRBJ1-3; no reliable D call. V dropped 10 bases and J dropped 0 bases, with 13 bases sitting between them. Germline V gene lookup returns CDR1 MDHEN and CDR2 SYDVKM. CDR3 size: 14 residues. This CDR3 is CATSEHISGNTIYF. The CDR3, as DNA: TGTGCCACCTCCGAACATATCTCTGGAAACACCATATATTTT.